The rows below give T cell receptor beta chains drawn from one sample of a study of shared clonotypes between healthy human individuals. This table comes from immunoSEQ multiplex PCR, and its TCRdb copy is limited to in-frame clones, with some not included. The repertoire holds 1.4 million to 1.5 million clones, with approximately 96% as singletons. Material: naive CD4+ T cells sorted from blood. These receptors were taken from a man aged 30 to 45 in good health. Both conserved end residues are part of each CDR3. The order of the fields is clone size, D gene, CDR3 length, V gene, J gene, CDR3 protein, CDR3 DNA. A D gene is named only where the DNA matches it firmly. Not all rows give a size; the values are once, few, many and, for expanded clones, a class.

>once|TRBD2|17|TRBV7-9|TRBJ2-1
CASSLGGLAGVRNEQFF
TGTGCCAGCAGCTTAGGGGGACTAGCGGGAGTAAGGAATGAGCAGTTCTTC
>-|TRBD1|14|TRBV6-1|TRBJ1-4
CASRGQGRNEKLFF
TGTGCCAGCAGGGGACAGGGACGAAATGAAAAACTGTTTTTT
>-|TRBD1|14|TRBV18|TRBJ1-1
CASSPGDRGTEAFF
TGTGCCAGCTCACCAGGGGACAGGGGCACTGAAGCTTTCTTT
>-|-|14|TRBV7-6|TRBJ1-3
CASSLVGSGNTIYF
TGTGCCAGCAGCTTAGTCGGCTCTGGAAACACCATATATTTT
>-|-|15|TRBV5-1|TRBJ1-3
CASSDQTASGNTIYF
TGCGCCAGCAGCGATCAGACAGCCTCTGGAAACACCATATATTTT
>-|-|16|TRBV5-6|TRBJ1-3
CASSLIGRTDGNTIYF
TGTGCCAGCAGCTTGATAGGTCGGACAGACGGAAACACCATATATTTT
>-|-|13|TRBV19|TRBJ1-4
CATQGPANEKLFF
TGTGCCACTCAGGGTCCGGCTAATGAAAAACTGTTTTTT
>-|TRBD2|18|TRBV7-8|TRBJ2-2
CASSLAASGASNTGELFF
TGTGCCAGCAGCTTAGCTGCTAGCGGAGCGTCGAACACCGGGGAGCTGTTTTTT
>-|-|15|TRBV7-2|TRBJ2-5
CASSLGRGSQETQYF
TGTGCCAGCAGCTTAGGCCGTGGTAGCCAAGAGACCCAGTACTTC
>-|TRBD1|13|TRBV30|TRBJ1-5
CAWEQGAGQPQHF
TGTGCCTGGGAACAGGGGGCGGGTCAGCCCCAGCATTTT
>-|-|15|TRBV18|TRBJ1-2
CASSPPGVGSYGYTF
TGTGCCAGCTCACCACCAGGGGTCGGGTCCTATGGCTACACCTTC
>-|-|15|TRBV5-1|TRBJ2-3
CASSSVDPRADTQYF
TGCGCCAGCAGCTCGGTTGACCCAAGGGCAGATACGCAGTATTTT
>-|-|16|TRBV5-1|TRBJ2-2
CASSLTGQGGTGELFF
TGCGCCAGCAGCTTGACGGGGCAGGGAGGCACCGGGGAGCTGTTTTTT
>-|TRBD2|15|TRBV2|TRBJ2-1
CASTRLAGGSNEQFF
TGTGCCAGCACCAGACTAGCGGGAGGATCCAATGAGCAGTTCTTC
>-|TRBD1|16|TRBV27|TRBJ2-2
CASSSSPTGSTGELFF
TGTGCCAGCAGTTCCTCACCGACAGGGTCCACCGGGGAGCTGTTTTTT
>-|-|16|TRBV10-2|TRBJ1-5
CASSESQGLSNQPQHF
TGCGCCAGCAGTGAGTCACAGGGTTTAAGCAATCAGCCCCAGCATTTT
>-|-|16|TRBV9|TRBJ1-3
CASSVGALISGNTIYF
TGTGCCAGCAGCGTAGGCGCCTTGATCTCTGGAAACACCATATATTTT
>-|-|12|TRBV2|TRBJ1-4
CASRTWNEKLFF
TGTGCCAGTAGGACGTGGAATGAAAAACTGTTTTTT
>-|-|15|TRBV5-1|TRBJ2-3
CASSLVAREADTQYF
TGCGCCAGCAGCTTGGTAGCCCGAGAGGCAGATACGCAGTATTTT
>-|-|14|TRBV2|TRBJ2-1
CASSEVSSYNEQFF
TGTGCCAGCAGTGAAGTTAGCTCCTACAATGAGCAGTTCTTC